The present entry profiles one TCR beta chain with its context. This entry comes from a study of control samples from healthy donors and cancer patients. CDR1 SGHRS and CDR2 YFSETQ come from the germline V gene. V lost 0 bases to trimming and J lost 1 base, with 11 bases between them. This CDR3 region has 16 residues. Assay: immunoSEQ multiplex PCR; the TCRdb copy retains only in-frame clones and omits some. The data contain about 28,000 clones, 75% to 95% of them singletons. The sequenced sample consisted of PBMCs. The chain joins TRBV5-1 to TRBJ1-5; D unresolved. The receptor was isolated from a man over 45 with lung cancer. The CDR3 is CASSLGLGPSNQPQHF. CDR3 coding DNA: TGCGCCAGCAGCTTGGGTCTAGGCCCAAGCAATCAGCCCCAGCATTTT.